The T cell receptor (beta chain) under discussion was sequenced for a study of blood T cell repertoires in COVID-19 (dated by TCRdb to the early 2020s). For the study in its entirety: The collaborator samples originated in the United States, Italy and Spain and spanned the acute and convalescent phases of COVID-19. The prospective study material was composed of cDNA or gDNA derived from T cells, B-cell-depleted T cells, or PBMCs. The dataset comprised deeply sampled blood TCRbeta repertoires from subjects exposed to, actively infected with, or recovered from COVID-19. A freely available public database, intended as a resource for researchers studying the immune response to SARS-CoV-2, is where the repertoires were released. Samples were obtained from the ongoing ImmuneRACE study (first 160 participants) and from about 1,300 subjects provided by 6 global collaborators. A de-identified subject ID, COVID-19 status, age in years and sex were almost always included in the sample metadata. Where HLA class I and class II types were available, the types were taken from metadata supplied by the sample provider, not from assay-based typing. What the work shows at the level of the full study, not this receptor alone: The amount of clinical and demographic metadata varied by source and participant and was provided uncurated.

Of note for this clone: It lacks a known antigen. Base qualities are not recorded, but no much larger clone differs from it by a single base.

From the germline V gene, CDR1 is KGHSH and CDR2 is LQKENI. The germline V and J ends show losses of 3 bases and 0 bases respectively, and no gene match explains 7 bases of the junction. Spanning cysteine to phenylalanine, the CDR3 consists of 17 amino acids. CDR3 DNA only is kept here, 51 bases in frame from base 1. Participants in the prospective study were enrolled through a virtual design, were aged roughly 18 to 90 years, and lived in roughly 24 United States geographic areas. Cohort assignment in the prospective study relied on participant-reported clinical history from a screening survey and a study questionnaire. A participant counted as exposed if, within 2 weeks of entering the study, that participant had been in contact with someone who had a PCR-confirmed or clinician-diagnosed COVID-19 case. Mobile phlebotomists in the prospective study collected whole blood, serum and a nasopharyngeal or oropharyngeal swab from every participant. Additional blood draws and questionnaires over a roughly two-month period could optionally be provided by prospective study participants. Before DNA extraction, blood samples from the prospective study were shipped at room temperature or frozen.

TCRbeta CDR3 regions were amplified from genomic DNA by means of the immunoSEQ Assay, a bias-controlled multiplex PCR. Concerning the study's data processing: Nucleated cell counts per sample were estimated from amplification of reference gene primers within the assay. Sequence reads were collapsed and filtered to measure the absolute abundance of every unique TCRbeta CDR3 rearrangement. For each sample, productive Simpson clonality was calculated as the square root of Simpson's diversity index over productive rearrangements. In TCRdb, the immuneACCESS table is reduced to in-frame sequences with V and J assigned. These tables do not hold every clone; where another copy was compared, an unresolved V gene accounts for under half, and the others remain unexplained. V, J and clone size were drawn from that table, and D and trimming were deduced from the DNA. Across this sample there are hundreds of thousands of clones, with 85% to 90% seen only once. The ten top clones hold about 0.95% of the sample.

Sequencing input: PBMCs or T cells enriched from blood (not recorded which). The TCR sequence derives from a man aged 50-59 years who had been exposed to COVID-19. The rearrangement joined TRBV18 to TRBJ2-3; a stretch of 9 junction bases matches TRBD2. The CDR3 protein is CASSPKTSGSSTDTQYF. Read as DNA, the sequence is TGTGCCAGCTCACCGAAGACTAGCGGTTCTAGCACAGATACGCAGTATTTT.